This T cell receptor (beta chain) is drawn from a study of blood T cells in healthy people across ages. Findings and limits, study-wide: Percentage of naive T cells showed a strong correlation with TCR beta diversity. Naive and antigen-experienced cells were not separated, limiting conclusive comparison.

Extractions gave at least 5.5 micrograms of total RNA per sample. V shed 1 base and J 7 bases; nucleotides not matched to a gene: 3. CDR1 is MDHEN and CDR2 is SYDVKM in the germline V gene. The CDR3 runs 14 residues. PCR was performed a second time for about 6 to 11 cycles using a sample-barcoded 5' primer and a J-beta primer mix. Researchers report that a template-switch adaptor with 12 random nucleotides tagged each cDNA molecule. TCRdb independently ran MiXCR on the 5' RACE reads; one entry per CDR3 protein. Altogether around 700,000 distinct CDR3 sequences are present, 20% to 30% being singletons, with the ten largest covering 9.4%. As to this clonotype: Its antigen is as yet unknown.

This sample was also put to use in a study of T cells of mothers and their children.

The receptor's source is a boy aged 5-17 years in good health. The source material was blood. The gene calls are TRBV28 and TRBJ2-5; 10 nucleotides align to TRBD2. Here the CDR3 reads CASSLSSGSSTQYF. Written as DNA, the CDR3 is TGTGCCAGCAGTTTATCTAGCGGGAGTTCGACCCAGTACTTC.